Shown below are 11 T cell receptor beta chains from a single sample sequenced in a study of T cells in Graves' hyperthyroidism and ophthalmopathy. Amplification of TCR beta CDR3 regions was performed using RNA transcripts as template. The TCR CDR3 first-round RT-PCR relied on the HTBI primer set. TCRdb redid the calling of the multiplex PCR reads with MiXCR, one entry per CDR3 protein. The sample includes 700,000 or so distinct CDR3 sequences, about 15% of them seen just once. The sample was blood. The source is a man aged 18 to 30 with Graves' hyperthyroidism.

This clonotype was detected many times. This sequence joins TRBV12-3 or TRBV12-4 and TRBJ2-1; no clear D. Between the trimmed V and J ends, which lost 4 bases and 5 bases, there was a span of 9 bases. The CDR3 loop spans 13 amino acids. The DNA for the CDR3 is TGTGCCAGCAGTTCGGATATTCACAATGAGCAGTTCTTC. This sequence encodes CASSSDIHNEQFF.

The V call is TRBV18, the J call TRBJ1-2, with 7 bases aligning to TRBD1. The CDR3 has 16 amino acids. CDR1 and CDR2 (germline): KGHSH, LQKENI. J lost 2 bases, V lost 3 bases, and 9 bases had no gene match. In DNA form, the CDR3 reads TGTGCCAGCTCACCCCAGGGACAGAGAGTGAACTATGGCTACACCTTC. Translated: CASSPQGQRVNYGYTF.

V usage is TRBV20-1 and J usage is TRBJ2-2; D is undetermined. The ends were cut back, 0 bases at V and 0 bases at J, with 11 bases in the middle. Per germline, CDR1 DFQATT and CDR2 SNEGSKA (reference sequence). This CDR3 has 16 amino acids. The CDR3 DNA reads TGCAGTGCTAGAGACAGGAGAAGGGCGAACACCGGGGAGCTGTTTTTT. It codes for CSARDRRRANTGELFF.

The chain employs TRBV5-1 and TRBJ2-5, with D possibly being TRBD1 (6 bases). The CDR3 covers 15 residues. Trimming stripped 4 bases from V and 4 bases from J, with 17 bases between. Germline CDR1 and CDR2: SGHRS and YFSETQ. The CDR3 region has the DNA TGCGCCAGCAGCCTCATCTCAGGGGCATTAGAGACCCAGTACTTC. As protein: CASSLISGALETQYF.

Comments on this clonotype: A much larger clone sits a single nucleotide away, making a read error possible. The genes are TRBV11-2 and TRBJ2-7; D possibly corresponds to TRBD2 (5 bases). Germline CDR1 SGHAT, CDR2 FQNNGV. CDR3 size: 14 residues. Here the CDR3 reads CASSPGSLYYERYF. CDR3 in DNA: TGTGCCAGCAGCCCGGGGTCATTATATTACGAGCGGTACTTC.

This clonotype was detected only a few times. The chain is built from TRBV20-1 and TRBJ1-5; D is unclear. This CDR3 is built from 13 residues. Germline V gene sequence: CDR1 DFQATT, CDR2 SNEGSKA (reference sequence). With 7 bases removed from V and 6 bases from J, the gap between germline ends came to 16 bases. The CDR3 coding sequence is TGCAGTGTACGAAAAGGGCCGGGTCAGCCCCAGCATTTT. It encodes CSVRKGPGQPQHF.

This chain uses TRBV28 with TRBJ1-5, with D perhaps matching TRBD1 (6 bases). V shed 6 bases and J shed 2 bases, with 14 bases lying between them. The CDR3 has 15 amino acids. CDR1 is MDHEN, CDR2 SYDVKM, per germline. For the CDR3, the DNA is TGTGCCAGCAGCCCTTGGTACAGGGGCAATCAGCCCCAGCATTTT. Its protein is CASSPWYRGNQPQHF. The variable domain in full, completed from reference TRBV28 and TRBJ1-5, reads DVKVTQSSRYLVKRTGEKVFLECVQDMDHENMFWYRQDPGLGLRLIYFSYDVKMKEKGDIPEGYSVSREKKERFSLILESASTNQTSMYLCASSPWYRGNQPQHFGDGTRLSIL.

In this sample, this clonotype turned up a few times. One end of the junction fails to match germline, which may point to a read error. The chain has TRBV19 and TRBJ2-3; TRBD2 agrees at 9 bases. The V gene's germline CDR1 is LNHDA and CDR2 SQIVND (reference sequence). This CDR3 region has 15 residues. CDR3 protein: CASRIAGVGTDTQYF. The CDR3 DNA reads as TGTGCCAGTAGGATAGCGGGAGTAGGTACAGATACGCAGTATTTT.

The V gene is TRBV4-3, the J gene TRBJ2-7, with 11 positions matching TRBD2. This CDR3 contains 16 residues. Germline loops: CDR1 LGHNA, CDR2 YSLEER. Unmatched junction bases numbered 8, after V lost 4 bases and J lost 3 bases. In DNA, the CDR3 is TGCGCCAGCAGCCCCTCCGGGACTAGCGGATTCTACGAGCAGTACTTC. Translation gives CASSPSGTSGFYEQYF.

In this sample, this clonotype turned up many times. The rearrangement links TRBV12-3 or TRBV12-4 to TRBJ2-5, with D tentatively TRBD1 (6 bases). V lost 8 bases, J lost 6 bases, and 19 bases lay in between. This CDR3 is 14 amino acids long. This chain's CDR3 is CASGLPGHLKTQYF. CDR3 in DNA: TGTGCCAGCGGCTTACCGGGACATTTGAAGACCCAGTACTTC.

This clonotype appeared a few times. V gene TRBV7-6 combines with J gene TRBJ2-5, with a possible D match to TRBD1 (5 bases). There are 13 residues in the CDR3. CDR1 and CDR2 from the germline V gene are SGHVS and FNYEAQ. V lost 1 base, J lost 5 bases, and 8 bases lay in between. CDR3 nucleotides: TGTGCCAGCAGCTTAGAGGGGCCCGAGACCCAGTACTTC. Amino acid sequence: CASSLEGPETQYF. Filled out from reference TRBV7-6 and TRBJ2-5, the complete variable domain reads GAGVSQSPRYKVTKRGQDVALRCDPISGHVSLYWYRQALGQGPEFLTYFNYEAQQDKSGLPNDRFSAERPEGSISTLTIQRTEQRDSAMYRCASSLEGPETQYFGPGTRLLVL.